These 24 T cell receptor beta chains share one sample of origin, sequenced in a study of blood T cell repertoires in COVID-19 (dated by TCRdb to about 2020). Libraries were constructed by the immunoSEQ multiplex PCR assay. Imported from immuneACCESS, the table was reduced by TCRdb to in-frame sequences with V and J called. These copies leave out some clones; in studies compared against another copy, an unresolved V gene accounts for under half, and the cause of the remainder is not known. The sample data list about 220,000 clones, and approximately 86% of these were observed just once. Clones ranked in the top ten supply roughly 14% of the sample. Sequencing used PBMCs or T cells enriched from blood (not recorded which). The receptor source for this set is a woman in her 50s with acute COVID-19.

Many counts were recorded for this clone. In DNA form, the CDR3 reads TGTGCCAGTAGTATAGGAAATCAGGGTATCTACGAGCAGTACTTC. This codes for CASSIGNQGIYEQYF. The rearrangement joins TRBV19 to TRBJ2-7, with D possibly TRBD1 on 5 matching bases. Trimming took off 1 base at V and 3 bases at J, with 13 bases between the two ends. The CDR3 is made up of 15 amino acids. The germline V gene has CDR1 LNHDA and CDR2 SQIVND (reference sequence).

The rearrangement uses TRBV7-9 and TRBJ2-1, with D tentatively TRBD2 (6 bases). V was cut by 1 base and J by 6 bases, with 13 bases left in between. CDR3 length: 15 residues. Germline V lookup: CDR1 SEHNR, CDR2 FQNEAQ (reference sequence). In nucleotides, the CDR3 is TGTGCCAGCAGCTTAGTGGGGGGAGTTGGCAATGAGCAGTTCTTC. It yields the protein CASSLVGGVGNEQFF.

V is TRBV27 and J is TRBJ2-1, with D perhaps TRBD1 (5 bases). V was clipped by 3 bases and J by 7 bases, with 10 bases between them. This CDR3 has 13 amino acids. Germline V gene sequence: CDR1 MNHEY, CDR2 SMNVEV (reference sequence). In DNA, the CDR3 is TGTGCCAGCAGTTTTTCCCAGGGAAATGAGCAGTTCTTC. Translating gives CASSFSQGNEQFF.

This clone appeared a few times. V gene TRBV4-2 combines with J gene TRBJ2-3; 9 bases are a match to TRBD2. CDR1 and CDR2 from the germline V gene are LGHNA and YNFKEQ. The CDR3 is 18 amino acids. With 1 base clipped from V and 6 bases from J, the junction kept 14 bases outside the gene matches. CDR3: CASSQARSSGLAGDTQYF. The DNA of the CDR3 is TGTGCCAGCAGCCAAGCCCGGTCCTCGGGACTAGCAGGCGATACGCAGTATTTT.

The V gene is TRBV5-1, the J gene TRBJ2-1; the D gene is possibly TRBD1 (5 bases). This CDR3 has 14 amino acids. Trimming stripped 4 bases from V and 2 bases from J, with 10 bases between. The germline V gene has CDR1 SGHRS and CDR2 YFSETQ. The CDR3 region has the DNA TGCGCCAGCAGCACGGACAACACCTACAATGAGCAGTTCTTC. Protein: CASSTDNTYNEQFF.

This chain connects TRBV29-1 to TRBJ2-7; D not resolved. V lost 7 bases and J lost 0, with 13 bases in between. The germline V gene encodes CDR1 SQVTM and CDR2 ANQGSEA. The CDR3 totals 13 residues. The CDR3 region has the DNA TGCAGCGGTAGAACAGTGAACTCCTACGAGCAGTACTTC. Translated, it gives CSGRTVNSYEQYF.

The chain is built from TRBV25-1 and TRBJ1-3; D remains ambiguous. The CDR3 runs to 16 residues. V was trimmed by 0 bases and J by 0 bases, leaving 9 bases between them. CDR1 is MGHDK and CDR2 is SYGVNS in the germline V gene. CDR3 residues: CASSEYFLDSGNTIYF. The CDR3 DNA reads as TGTGCCAGCAGTGAATATTTTTTAGACTCTGGAAACACCATATATTTT.

The chain employs TRBV27 and TRBJ1-1; a weak D match, TRBD1 (6 bases). Trimming shortened V by 5 bases and J by 5 bases, and 12 bases separated the two germline ends. The CDR3 has 13 amino acids. From germline, CDR1 is MNHEY and CDR2 SMNVEV (reference sequence). The CDR3 reads CASSTQGGTEAFF. CDR3 coding DNA: TGTGCCAGCAGTACACAGGGAGGGACTGAAGCTTTCTTT.

This clone was counted once. The chain has TRBV11-3 and TRBJ2-1, with 7 bases lining up with TRBD2. Per the germline V gene, CDR1 is SGHNT and CDR2 is YENEEA. Unmatched junction bases numbered 16, after V lost 5 bases and J lost 9 bases. This CDR3 has 16 residues. CDR3 protein: CASSPFAGEVRGEQFF. CDR3 nucleotides: TGTGCCAGCAGCCCGTTTGCGGGAGAGGTTCGTGGTGAGCAGTTCTTC.

In this sample, this clone turned up a few times. The V and J genes are TRBV6-5 and TRBJ1-2, with D tentatively TRBD1 (6 bases). The CDR3 contains 14 residues. Germline V CDR1 and CDR2: MNHEY, SVGAGI. V shed 0 bases and J shed 8 bases, with 13 bases lying between them. The CDR3 nucleotides read TGTGCCAGCAGTTACTCGATACAGGGTTACGGCTACACCTTC. Its protein is CASSYSIQGYGYTF.

The CDR3 region is CASSPRGGTGELFF. The CDR3 DNA sequence: TGTGCCAGCAGTCCGCGTGGAGGGACCGGGGAGCTGTTTTTT. The chain links TRBV28 to TRBJ2-2; tentative D call: TRBD2 (6 bases). The germline V and J ends were trimmed by 5 bases and 5 bases, with 12 bases remaining between them. This CDR3 has 14 residues. The germline gives CDR1 MDHEN, CDR2 SYDVKM. The whole variable domain, remainder taken from reference TRBV28 and TRBJ2-2, is DVKVTQSSRYLVKRTGEKVFLECVQDMDHENMFWYRQDPGLGLRLIYFSYDVKMKEKGDIPEGYSVSREKKERFSLILESASTNQTSMYLCASSPRGGTGELFFGEGSRLTVL.

The V and J genes are TRBV28 and TRBJ2-2, with TRBD2 matching 7 bases. The CDR3 is made up of 15 amino acids. J was trimmed by 5 bases and V by 10 bases; bases with no gene match: 13. From germline, CDR1 is MDHEN and CDR2 SYDVKM. The CDR3 region is CATSLILAITGELFF. CDR3 DNA sequence: TGTGCCACTAGTTTAATACTAGCGATAACCGGGGAGCTGTTTTTT.

This rearrangement joins TRBV5-1 to TRBJ2-2; 8 bases agree with TRBD1. The CDR3 consists of 16 residues. Looked up from germline, CDR1 is SGHRS and CDR2 is YFSETQ. V was clipped by 5 bases and J by 2 bases; unmatched bases: 8. DNA for the CDR3: TGCGCCAGCAGTAGTCAGGGGGCCCCCAACACCGGGGAGCTGTTTTTT. This encodes CASSSQGAPNTGELFF. Combining the CDR3 with reference TRBV5-1 and TRBJ2-2 gives the whole variable domain KAGVTQTPRYLIKTRGQQVTLSCSPISGHRSVSWYQQTPGQGLQFLFEYFSETQRNKGNFPGRFSGRQFSNSRSEMNVSTLELGDSALYLCASSSQGAPNTGELFFGEGSRLTVL.

The chain employs TRBV19 and TRBJ1-3; D might be TRBD1 (5 bases). The germline V gene encodes CDR1 LNHDA and CDR2 SQIVND (reference sequence). The CDR3 runs to 16 residues. V gave up 6 bases and J gave up 0 bases, with 15 bases separating them. The CDR3 here is CASRNVGATSGNTIYF. DNA of the CDR3: TGTGCCAGTAGGAACGTTGGGGCCACCTCTGGAAACACCATATATTTT. Complete variable domain (other parts from reference TRBV19 and TRBJ1-3): DGGITQSPKYLFRKEGQNVTLSCEQNLNHDAMYWYRQDPGQGLRLIYYSQIVNDFQKGDIAEGYSVSREKKESFPLTVTSAQKNPTAFYLCASRNVGATSGNTIYFGEGSWLTVV.

The J gene is TRBJ2-7, the V gene TRBV7-3; TRBD1 aligns across 7 bases. The CDR3 loop spans 18 amino acids. Germline V gene sequence: CDR1 SGHTA, CDR2 FQGTGA. The junction had 22 bases not matched to a gene; V was cut back by 5 bases and J by 6 bases. The CDR3 nucleotides read TGTGCCAGCAGCCACAGACCGAAAGACAGGGTAGTATTTCGCGAGCAGTACTTC. Protein sequence: CASSHRPKDRVVFREQYF.

The chain has TRBV7-2 and TRBJ2-1; 10 bases fit TRBD2. There are 16 residues in the CDR3. From germline, CDR1 is SGHTA and CDR2 FQGNSA. Trimming took 5 bases from V and 6 from J; bases not matched to a gene: 10. CDR3 amino acids: CASSPGLAQTGNEQFF. CDR3 sequence (DNA): TGTGCCAGCAGCCCGGGACTAGCGCAGACCGGCAATGAGCAGTTCTTC.

The CDR3 coding sequence is TGTGCCAGCAGCGGGGGTGGGCGGGCCAAGCAGTTCTTC. Translating gives CASSGGGRAKQFF. The chain combines TRBV9 with TRBJ2-1; D might be TRBD2 (5 bases). Germline CDR1 is SGDLS and CDR2 is YYNGEE. Between the trimmed V and J ends, which lost 3 bases and 11 bases, there was a span of 15 bases. The length of the CDR3 is 13 residues.

The V gene is TRBV7-2, the J gene TRBJ2-7, with 11 bases identical to TRBD2. The CDR3 loop spans 15 amino acids. CDR1 and CDR2 from the germline V gene are SGHTA and FQGNSA. With V trimmed by 5 bases and J by 5 bases, 8 bases remained unmatched. Here the CDR3 DNA reads TGTGCCAGCAGCCTCCGGACTAGCGGGCCCAACGAGCAGTACTTC. This translates into CASSLRTSGPNEQYF.

The chain employs TRBV7-2 and TRBJ2-1; 9 bases align to TRBD2. The CDR3 contains 16 residues. Germline V lookup: CDR1 SGHTA, CDR2 FQGNSA. The trim removed 4 bases at V and 2 bases at J, leaving 6 bases unmatched. CDR3 region: CASSSSGRTTYNEQFF. DNA of the CDR3: TGTGCCAGCAGCTCAAGCGGGAGGACAACCTACAATGAGCAGTTCTTC.

The chain carries TRBV19 and TRBJ1-4; 8 bases agree with TRBD1. Germline-derived CDR1 and CDR2 are LNHDA and SQIVND (reference sequence). The CDR3 sequence is 15 residues long. V trimming: 6 bases; J trimming: 4 bases; junction bases outside the gene matches: 7. The CDR3 protein is CASSRTGKINEKLFF. Written as DNA, the CDR3 is TGTGCCAGTAGCCGGACAGGGAAGATTAATGAAAAACTGTTTTTT.

CDR3 nucleotides: TGTGCCAGCAGTCCATACAGGGGTAGTGAAAAACTGTTTTTT. Protein product: CASSPYRGSEKLFF. The chain combines TRBV28 with TRBJ1-4; 7 nucleotides line up with TRBD1. V lost 5 bases, J lost 7 bases, and 7 bases stayed unmatched. Germline CDR1 and CDR2: MDHEN and SYDVKM. This CDR3 is 14 amino acids long.

CDR3 region: CASRDSKPNYGYTF. Written as DNA, the CDR3 is TGTGCCAGCAGAGACAGCAAGCCAAACTATGGCTACACCTTC. The chain joins TRBV27 to TRBJ1-2; D is possibly TRBD1 (5 bases). V was clipped by 6 bases and J by 2 bases, with 13 bases between them. CDR1 MNHEY and CDR2 SMNVEV come from the germline V gene (reference sequence). The CDR3 covers 14 residues.

This clone was observed a single time. This chain joins TRBV9 and TRBJ2-6, with TRBD1 matching over 10 bases. The V and J ends lost 4 bases and 10 bases, in that order; junction bases with no gene match: 5. The CDR3 is made up of 14 amino acids. Per the germline V gene, CDR1 is SGDLS and CDR2 is YYNGEE. As DNA, the CDR3 is TGTGCCAGCAGCCCCGGGGGACAGGGGAACGTCCTGACTTTC. Its protein product is CASSPGGQGNVLTF.

The J gene is TRBJ2-7, the V gene TRBV28, with D possibly TRBD2 on 6 matching bases. The germline gives CDR1 MDHEN, CDR2 SYDVKM. The CDR3 is 15 residues long. Trimming cost V 4 bases and J 4 bases, with 17 bases left between them. CDR3 DNA: TGTGCCAGCAGTTCGCTATTGACTAGTTTGTACGAGCAGTACTTC. It encodes CASSSLLTSLYEQYF.